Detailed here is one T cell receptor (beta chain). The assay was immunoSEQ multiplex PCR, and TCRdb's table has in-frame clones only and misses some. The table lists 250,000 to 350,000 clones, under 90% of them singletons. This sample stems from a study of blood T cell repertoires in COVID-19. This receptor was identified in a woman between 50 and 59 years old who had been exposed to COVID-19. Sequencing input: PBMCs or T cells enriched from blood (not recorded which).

The DNA for the CDR3 is TGTGCCAGCAGTTACGGGGACATTGTGGGCACAGATACGCAGTATTTT. It translates to CASSYGDIVGTDTQYF. The rearrangement uses TRBV6-5 and TRBJ2-3, with D tentatively TRBD1 (6 bases). This CDR3 has 16 residues. Germline V CDR1 and CDR2: MNHEY, SVGAGI. V lost 2 bases, J lost 1 base, and 13 bases lay in between.